The clone carrying this T cell receptor (beta chain) was detected a few times. Germline lookup yields CDR1 GTSNPN and CDR2 SVGIG (reference sequence). The CDR3 sequence is 13 residues long. The V and J ends lost 2 bases and 4 bases respectively, with 9 bases between them. The data derive from a study of patients and donors after allogeneic stem cell transplantation. Using its own MiXCR run on the RT-PCR reads, TCRdb lists one record per CDR3 protein. The table includes about 230,000 distinct CDR3 sequences, 13% to 15% detected once. The origin of this receptor is a human donor who was either an allogeneic HSCT recipient or a stem cell or donor lymphocyte infusion donor (not recorded which). It is not recorded whose cells these are; they may come from a transplant donor. Sequencing was carried out using blood, either unsorted or a sorted T cell fraction (not recorded which). The chain couples TRBV30 to TRBJ1-5; D is perhaps TRBD1 (5 bases). The CDR3 region is CAWSSTANQPQHF. In DNA form, the CDR3 reads TGTGCCTGGAGTTCGACAGCAAATCAGCCCCAGCATTTT.